These 8 T cell receptor beta chains share one sample of origin, sequenced in a study of post-analysis software for immune sequencing data. cDNA libraries of TCR beta carried unique molecular identifiers. Via MiXCR, TCRdb re-called the PCR reads, giving one row per CDR3 protein. The sample includes about 160,000 distinct CDR3 sequences, 35% to 40% of them seen just once. Sequenced here: blood, sampled after autologous hematopoietic stem cell transplantation. The receptors were gathered from a girl aged 10-17 years with multiple sclerosis.

The chain couples TRBV6-1 to TRBJ2-7, with D uncertain. Looked up from germline, CDR1 is MNHNS and CDR2 is SASEGT. The CDR3 loop spans 15 amino acids. Trimming pared 3 bases from V and 3 bases from J, leaving 15 bases between. As DNA, the CDR3 is TGTGCCAGCAGTGAGAGTCTGTACCGAAACTACGAGCAGTACTTC. It yields the protein CASSESLYRNYEQYF.

Note on this clonotype: One junction end disagrees with the germline gene, perhaps due to a read error. The genes are TRBV29-1 and TRBJ2-5; D gene unclear. The CDR3 runs 12 residues. Germline V gives CDR1 SQVTM, CDR2 ANQGSEA. CDR3 DNA sequence: TGCAGCATTGAAGGGTTGGAAGAGACCCTGTACTTC. This translates into CSIEGLEETLYF.

This chain connects TRBV7-9 to TRBJ2-1; no clear D. Trimming took off 2 bases at V and 8 bases at J, with 13 bases between the two ends. The CDR3 consists of 14 residues. Per germline, CDR1 SEHNR and CDR2 FQNEAQ (reference sequence). CDR3 amino acids: CASSLTREADEQFF. CDR3 bases: TGTGCCAGCAGCTTAACTCGAGAGGCCGATGAGCAGTTCTTC.

The CDR3 region is CATGTSGNNEQFF. Written as DNA, the CDR3 is TGTGCCACCGGGACTAGCGGAAACAATGAGCAGTTCTTC. This chain joins TRBV24-1 and TRBJ2-1; 11 nucleotides line up with TRBD2. Germline V CDR1 and CDR2: KGHDR, SFDVKD. CDR3 length equals 13 residues. V lost 9 bases to trimming and J lost 5 bases; unmatched junction nucleotides: 2.

This clonotype was seen more than once but under ten times. This sequence may be a read error, since a much larger clone differs from it by one base. This sequence joins TRBV15 and TRBJ2-1, with D possibly being TRBD2 (7 bases). The CDR3 consists of 16 residues. Germline V gene data show CDR1 as LNHNV and CDR2 as YYDKDF (reference sequence). V lost 1 base, J lost 1 base, and 11 bases lay in between. The CDR3 is CATSRGGGYSYNEQFF. In DNA, the CDR3 is TGTGCCACCAGCAGAGGGGGGGGCTATTCCTACAATGAGCAGTTCTTC.

The chain combines TRBV20-1 with TRBJ2-3, with 10 bases identical to TRBD2. Trimming took 0 bases from V and 4 from J; bases not matched to a gene: 13. Germline V CDR1 and CDR2: DFQATT, SNEGSKA (reference sequence). This CDR3 comprises 18 residues. CDR3 in amino acids: CSARDPRTSGTYADTQYF. The CDR3 DNA sequence: TGCAGTGCTAGAGACCCTAGGACTAGCGGCACGTACGCAGATACGCAGTATTTT.

V and J are TRBV28 and TRBJ2-1, with 8 bases fitting TRBD2. From germline, CDR1 is MDHEN and CDR2 SYDVKM. With V trimmed by 5 bases and J by 9 bases, 15 bases remained unmatched. The CDR3 totals 16 residues. The chain's CDR3 is CASSLDGLARFTEQFF. DNA of the CDR3: TGTGCCAGCAGTCTCGATGGACTAGCTCGATTCACTGAGCAGTTCTTC.

This clonotype was picked up a small number of times. This chain joins TRBV29-1 and TRBJ2-4; tentatively, D is TRBD1 or TRBD2 (5 bases each). Trimming removed 6 bases from V and 0 bases from J, with 12 bases in between. CDR3 length equals 14 residues. Germline values: CDR1 SQVTM, CDR2 ANQGSEA. The CDR3 spells CSVGDGLAKNIQYF. The CDR3 DNA follows: TGCAGCGTCGGGGACGGTCTAGCCAAAAACATTCAGTACTTC.